These 21 T cell receptor beta chains came from one sample sequenced in a study of human T cells and chemical hapten exposure. TCRdb processed the RACE reads anew with MiXCR; each CDR3 protein has one entry. The data show tens of thousands of distinct CDR3 sequences, 9% to 9.5% seen once. Sample time point: patch test 1, 2 weeks after DPC sensitization. Treatment denoted: therapeutic diphenylcyclopropenone sensitization with weekly scalp DPC. The sample in question was whole blood, obtained in connection with sensitization to the hapten diphenylcyclopropenone (DPC). The receptors here all came from a woman aged 45-65 years with alopecia areata. Some clones in this sample may be carry-over from other donors' samples.

This clonotype was counted ten times or more. The genes are TRBV12-3 or TRBV12-4 and TRBJ2-1, with D perhaps matching TRBD2 (5 bases). The CDR3 has 13 residues. Trimming removed 6 bases from V and 9 bases from J, with 15 bases in between. The CDR3 loop is CASRPEGESEQFF. Here the CDR3 DNA reads TGTGCCAGCAGACCAGAGGGCGAGAGTGAGCAGTTCTTC.

This clonotype came up many times. This chain links TRBV27 with TRBJ1-5; TRBD1 might be the D (6 bases). This CDR3 spans 17 amino acids. The ends were cut back, 0 bases at V and 4 bases at J, with 16 bases in the middle. Germline CDR1 and CDR2: MNHEY and SMNVEV (reference sequence). CDR3 DNA sequence: TGTGCCAGCAGTTTATCAGGGGGAGCTGGAAATAATCAGCCCCAGCATTTT. Translation gives CASSLSGGAGNNQPQHF.

This clonotype was picked up a small number of times. The chain joins TRBV29-1 to TRBJ1-1, with D possibly matching TRBD1 (5 bases). V was clipped by 4 bases and J by 6 bases, with 9 bases between them. Germline V gives CDR1 SQVTM, CDR2 ANQGSEA. This CDR3 is built from 11 residues. As DNA, the CDR3 is TGCAGCGTTGGAGAGGGGTCTGAAGCTTTCTTT. Its protein is CSVGEGSEAFF.

This clonotype ranks as medium-sized (0.01 to 0.1%). The chain has TRBV7-2 and TRBJ1-2; TRBD1 agrees at 7 bases. Losses at the gene ends were 1 base for V and 3 bases for J; bases not matched to a gene: 8. The CDR3 has 16 residues. CDR1 and CDR2 from the germline V gene are SGHTA and FQGNSA. The CDR3 DNA reads TGTGCCAGCAGCTTAGTTCAAGGCAGGGGGGACTATGGCTACACCTTC. It codes for CASSLVQGRGDYGYTF.

This clonotype was seen many times. V usage is TRBV5-4 and J usage is TRBJ2-7; D not certain. Trimming took 0 bases from V and 2 from J, leaving 6 bases between them. This CDR3 region has 13 residues. Per germline, CDR1 SGHNT and CDR2 YYREEE (reference sequence). CDR3 bases: TGTGCCAGCAGCTTGGCTGGAACCTACGAGCAGTACTTC. It encodes CASSLAGTYEQYF.

This clonotype has a count of ten or more. The chain has TRBV29-1 and TRBJ2-3, with 8 bases aligning to TRBD2. With 3 bases clipped from V and 3 bases from J, the junction kept 5 bases outside the gene matches. CDR1 is SQVTM, CDR2 ANQGSEA, per germline. There are 14 residues in the CDR3. The CDR3 DNA follows: TGCAGCGTTGACGCAGCGGGAGTTACAGATACGCAGTATTTT. Translated: CSVDAAGVTDTQYF.

This clonotype was found a few times. The chain employs TRBV6-5 and TRBJ2-7; a weak D match, TRBD2 (6 bases). Germline CDR1 is MNHEY and CDR2 is SVGAGI. This CDR3 spans 15 amino acids. Trimming pared 5 bases from V and 0 bases from J, leaving 14 bases between. The CDR3 region is CASSHRSTSSYEQYF. CDR3 bases: TGTGCCAGCAGTCACAGGTCGACTAGCTCCTACGAGCAGTACTTC.

Many counts were recorded for this clonotype. The chain recombines TRBV29-1 with TRBJ1-1; 8 bases map to TRBD1. The CDR3 spans 12 residues. Germline values: CDR1 SQVTM, CDR2 ANQGSEA. The J segment lost 12 bases and the V segment lost 7 bases, leaving 13 bases of the junction unmatched. CDR3 loop: CSGGLTGAWTFF. The CDR3 nucleotides read TGCAGCGGGGGGTTGACAGGGGCTTGGACTTTCTTT.

This clonotype was seen ten or more times. The chain links TRBV28 to TRBJ2-1; 7 bases align to TRBD1. Germline V gene sequence: CDR1 MDHEN, CDR2 SYDVKM. The CDR3 extends over 15 amino acids. V gave up 1 base and J gave up 8 bases; unmatched junction bases: 8. CDR3 nucleotides: TGTGCCAGCAGTTTATACACACTGCAGGGGGATGAGCAGTTCTTC. Residues: CASSLYTLQGDEQFF.

This clonotype was picked up many times. This sequence joins TRBV12-3 or TRBV12-4 and TRBJ2-1; 9 bases agree with TRBD1. J lost 7 bases, V lost 6 bases, and 10 bases had no gene match. The CDR3 extends over 15 amino acids. The CDR3 loop reads CASRTGTGRYNEQFF. In DNA, the CDR3 is TGTGCCAGCAGAACCGGGACAGGGCGTTATAATGAGCAGTTCTTC.

This clonotype was seen a handful of times. The V and J genes are TRBV6-4 and TRBJ2-1; D call uncertain. Deletions cut 3 bases from V and 2 bases from J, with 11 bases between. The germline CDR1 and CDR2 sequences are MRHNA and SNTAGT. The CDR3 extends over 15 amino acids. CDR3 bases: TGTGCCAGCAGTGAGCGGCCCCAAACCTACAATGAGCAGTTCTTC. It yields the protein CASSERPQTYNEQFF.

In its sample, this clonotype was seen many times. The chain couples TRBV18 to TRBJ2-3; TRBD1 matches at 8 bases. The CDR3 covers 13 residues. Germline assignment: CDR1 KGHSH and CDR2 LQKENI. V lost 6 bases to trimming and J lost 5 bases; unmatched junction nucleotides: 4. The chain's CDR3 is CASSQGAEDTQYF. CDR3 DNA sequence: TGTGCCAGCTCGCAGGGGGCAGAAGATACGCAGTATTTT.

This clonotype was counted many times. The chain employs TRBV7-8 and TRBJ2-5; D may be TRBD1 (6 bases). This CDR3 region has 15 residues. Per the germline V gene, CDR1 is SGHVS and CDR2 is FQNEAQ. Trimming took off 6 bases at V and 4 bases at J, with 18 bases between the two ends. CDR3 bases: TGTGCCAGCAGAAACCCCTTCAGGGGACGAGAGACCCAGTACTTC. The encoded protein is CASRNPFRGRETQYF.

This clonotype was detected ten times or more. The chain carries TRBV19 and TRBJ2-3; possibly TRBD2 for D (6 bases). Germline CDR1 reads LNHDA; CDR2 reads SQIVND (reference sequence). The CDR3 runs to 16 residues. V was trimmed by 6 bases and J by 3 bases, leaving 19 bases between them. The CDR3, as DNA: TGTGCCAGTAGCCCGCCCCCCGCGGGAAGGACAGATACGCAGTATTTT. Its translation: CASSPPPAGRTDTQYF.

This clonotype came up many times. The genes are TRBV20-1 and TRBJ2-1; D might be TRBD1 (5 bases). V was clipped by 3 bases and J by 5 bases, with 14 bases between them. The germline V gene has CDR1 DFQATT and CDR2 SNEGSKA (reference sequence). The CDR3 totals 14 residues. The DNA for the CDR3 is TGCAGTGCTAGGAACACAGGATCTAACAATGAGCAGTTCTTC. Translating gives CSARNTGSNNEQFF.

This clonotype was counted many times. The junction does not match germline at one end; this may be a read error. The V gene is TRBV20-1, the J gene TRBJ2-3; the match to TRBD1 covers 7 bases. The CDR3 extends over 13 amino acids. From germline, CDR1 is DFQATT and CDR2 SNEGSKA (reference sequence). The DNA for the CDR3 is TGCAGTGTCCCGGGACAGCAGACAGATACACAGTATTTT. Amino acid sequence: CSVPGQQTDTQYF.

This clonotype was found a few times. V is TRBV4-3 and J is TRBJ2-2; unclear D gene. The germline CDR1 and CDR2 sequences are LGHNA and YSLEER. Trimming left V 0 bases short and J 8 bases short, with 7 bases between. The CDR3 spans 13 residues. The DNA of the CDR3 is TGCGCCAGCAGCCAAGAGTCGAGGGGGGAGCTGTTTTTT. The encoded protein is CASSQESRGELFF.

The J gene is TRBJ2-1, the V gene TRBV7-7; D gene ambiguous. CDR1 is SSHAT and CDR2 is FNYEAQ in the germline V gene (reference sequence). CDR3 length equals 14 residues. V gave up 5 bases and J gave up 7 bases, with 15 bases separating them. In nucleotides, the CDR3 is TGTGCCAGCAGCCCGGCGTCCGGGCGAAATGAGCAGTTCTTC. Protein: CASSPASGRNEQFF.

This chain uses TRBV5-6 with TRBJ1-5; D uncertain. The CDR3 has 12 residues. V lost 3 bases and J lost 6, with 7 bases in between. From germline, CDR1 is SGHDT and CDR2 YYEEEE. Written as DNA, the CDR3 is TGTGCCAGCAGCTCCCGGCGTCAGCCCCAGCATTTT. Residues: CASSSRRQPQHF.

This chain connects TRBV9 to TRBJ2-1; maybe TRBD2 (5 bases). Trimming stripped 0 bases from V and 8 bases from J, with 15 bases between. The CDR3 spans 15 residues. Germline V lookup: CDR1 SGDLS, CDR2 YYNGEE. This CDR3 reads CASSVARGSFDEQFF. DNA of the CDR3: TGTGCCAGCAGCGTAGCTCGGGGTAGCTTCGATGAGCAGTTCTTC.

Ten or more counts support this clonotype. J is TRBJ2-6 and V is TRBV19; D unresolved. The CDR3 length is 12 residues. Trimming removed 9 bases at V and 0 bases at J, with 3 bases between. Germline assignment: CDR1 LNHDA and CDR2 SQIVND (reference sequence). The CDR3 region has the DNA TGTGCCAGCGTCTCTGGGGCCAACGTCCTGACTTTC. As protein: CASVSGANVLTF.